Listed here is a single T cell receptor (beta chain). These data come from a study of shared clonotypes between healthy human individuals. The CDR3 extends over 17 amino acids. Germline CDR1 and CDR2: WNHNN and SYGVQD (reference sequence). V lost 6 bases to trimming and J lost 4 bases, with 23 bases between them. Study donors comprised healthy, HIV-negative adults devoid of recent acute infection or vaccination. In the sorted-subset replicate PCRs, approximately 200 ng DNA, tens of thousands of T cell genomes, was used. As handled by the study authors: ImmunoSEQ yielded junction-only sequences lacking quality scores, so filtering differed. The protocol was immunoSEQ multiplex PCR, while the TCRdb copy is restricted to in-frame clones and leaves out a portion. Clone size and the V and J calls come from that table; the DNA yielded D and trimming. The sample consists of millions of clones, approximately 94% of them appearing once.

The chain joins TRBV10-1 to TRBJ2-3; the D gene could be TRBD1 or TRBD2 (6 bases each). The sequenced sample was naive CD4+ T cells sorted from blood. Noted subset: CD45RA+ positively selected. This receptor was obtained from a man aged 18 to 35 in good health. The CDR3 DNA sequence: TGCGCCAGCAGCACAGGGAGTTCTAGCGTCAGGGCAGATACGCAGTATTTT. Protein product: CASSTGSSSVRADTQYF.